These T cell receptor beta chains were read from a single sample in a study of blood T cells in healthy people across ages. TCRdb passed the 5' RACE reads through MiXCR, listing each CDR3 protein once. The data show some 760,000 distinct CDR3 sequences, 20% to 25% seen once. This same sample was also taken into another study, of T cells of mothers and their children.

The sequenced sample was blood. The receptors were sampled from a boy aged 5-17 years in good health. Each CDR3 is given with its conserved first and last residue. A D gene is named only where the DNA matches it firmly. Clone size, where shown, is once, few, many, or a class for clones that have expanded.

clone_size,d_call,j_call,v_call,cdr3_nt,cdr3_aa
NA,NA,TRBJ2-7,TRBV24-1,TGTGCCACCAGTGACCCCACGGACCTGCACTCCTACGAGCAGTACTTC,CATSDPTDLHSYEQYF
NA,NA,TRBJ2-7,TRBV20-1,TGCAGTGCTAGTTCGGGGACAAACTCCTACGAGCAGTACTTC,CSASSGTNSYEQYF
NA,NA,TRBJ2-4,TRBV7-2,TGTGCCAGCAGCTTAGGAGCTTCCCGTGGAGGGATTCAGTACTTC,CASSLGASRGGIQYF
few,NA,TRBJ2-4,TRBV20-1,TGCAGTGCTAGAGATCCGGACAGTTTGGTTCAGTACTTC,CSARDPDSLVQYF
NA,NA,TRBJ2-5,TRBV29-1,TGCAGCGCAAATACGGGTATTCAAGAGACCCCGTACTTC,CSANTGIQETPYF
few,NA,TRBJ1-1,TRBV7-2,TGTGCCAGCAGCTTCATTCAGAATCCTGAAGCTTTCTTT,CASSFIQNPEAFF
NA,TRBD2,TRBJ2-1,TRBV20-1,TGCAGTGCTACGAAACCCCTAGCGGGTTACAATGAGCAGTTCTTC,CSATKPLAGYNEQFF
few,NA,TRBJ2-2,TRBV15,TGTGCCGCCAGCAGGGACTCCGCGAACACCGGGGAGCTGTTTTTT,CAASRDSANTGELFF
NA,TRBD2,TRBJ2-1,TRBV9,TGTGCCAGCAGCGTAGGCCACACCGGGACTACAATCAATGAGCAGTTCTTC,CASSVGHTGTTINEQFF
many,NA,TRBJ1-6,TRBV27,TGTGCCAGCAGTCTAATGGCGAATTCACCCCTCCACTTT,CASSLMANSPLHF
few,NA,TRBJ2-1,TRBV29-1,TGCAGCGTTGTTTACAATGAGCAGTTCTTC,CSVVYNEQFF
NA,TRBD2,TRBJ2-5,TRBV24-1,TGTGCCACCAGTGACCCAACCGGGACTAGCGGCCAAGAGACCCAGTACTTC,CATSDPTGTSGQETQYF
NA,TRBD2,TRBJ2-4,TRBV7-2,TGTGCCAGCAGTTTTGTACTAGCGGGAGTTCTAAACATTCAGTACTTC,CASSFVLAGVLNIQYF
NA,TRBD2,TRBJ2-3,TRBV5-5,TGTGCCAGCAGCCCCTCCGGACTAGCGCTCCTCACAGATACGCAGTATTTT,CASSPSGLALLTDTQYF